A single sample gave rise to the 5 T cell receptor beta chains below, sequenced in a study of blood T cell repertoires in COVID-19. Sequencing was performed with immunoSEQ multiplex PCR; in TCRdb, only in-frame clones are kept and a portion is missing. The table records around 230,000 clones, 87% of them present only once. Sequencing was carried out using PBMCs or T cells enriched from blood (not recorded which). These receptors originate from a man aged 18-30 years with acute COVID-19.

The genes are TRBV30 and TRBJ2-1; 10 bases agree with TRBD2. The CDR3 sequence is 16 residues long. V was pared by 4 bases and J by 3 bases, with 9 bases of the junction left unmatched. CDR1 and CDR2 (germline): GTSNPN, SVGIG (reference sequence). The CDR3 reads CAWNSPGTSVYNEQFF. In DNA, the CDR3 is TGTGCCTGGAACTCCCCCGGGACTAGCGTCTACAATGAGCAGTTCTTC.

The chain is built from TRBV10-3 and TRBJ2-2; 7 nucleotides line up with TRBD2. V shed 3 bases, J shed 1 base, and the junction held 14 bases outside the gene matches. The CDR3 sequence is 19 residues long. Germline-derived CDR1 and CDR2 are ENHRY and SYGVKD. CDR3 nucleotide sequence: TGTGCCATCAGTGATCGCCTCGCATTGGCTAGCGGGAACACCGGGGAGCTGTTTTTT. Translating it yields CAISDRLALASGNTGELFF.

The chain couples TRBV18 to TRBJ2-3, with TRBD2 as a possible D gene (6 bases). This CDR3 has 16 amino acids. V was cut by 0 bases and J by 3 bases, with 13 bases left in between. Germline loops: CDR1 KGHSH, CDR2 LQKENI. In nucleotides, the CDR3 is TGTGCCAGCTCACCACCGGTCGGGAGTTGGACAGATACGCAGTATTTT. The encoded protein is CASSPPVGSWTDTQYF.

The rearrangement joins TRBV10-2 to TRBJ1-2, with D unclear. CDR1 is WSHSY and CDR2 is SAAADI in the germline V gene. V dropped 8 bases and J dropped 2 bases, with 15 bases sitting between them. CDR3 length: 14 amino acids. In DNA form, the CDR3 reads TGCGCCAGCGGGTCCGCGGGGTGGAACTATGGCTACACCTTC. It is translated as CASGSAGWNYGYTF.

This chain connects TRBV28 to TRBJ2-1; 8 nucleotides align to TRBD2. Germline lookup yields CDR1 MDHEN and CDR2 SYDVKM. V shed 3 bases, J shed 4 bases, and the junction held 8 bases outside the gene matches. This CDR3 comprises 16 residues. The DNA of the CDR3 is TGTGCCAGCAGTTTTAGTCGGGAGGGACTATACAATGAGCAGTTCTTC. Its translation: CASSFSREGLYNEQFF.